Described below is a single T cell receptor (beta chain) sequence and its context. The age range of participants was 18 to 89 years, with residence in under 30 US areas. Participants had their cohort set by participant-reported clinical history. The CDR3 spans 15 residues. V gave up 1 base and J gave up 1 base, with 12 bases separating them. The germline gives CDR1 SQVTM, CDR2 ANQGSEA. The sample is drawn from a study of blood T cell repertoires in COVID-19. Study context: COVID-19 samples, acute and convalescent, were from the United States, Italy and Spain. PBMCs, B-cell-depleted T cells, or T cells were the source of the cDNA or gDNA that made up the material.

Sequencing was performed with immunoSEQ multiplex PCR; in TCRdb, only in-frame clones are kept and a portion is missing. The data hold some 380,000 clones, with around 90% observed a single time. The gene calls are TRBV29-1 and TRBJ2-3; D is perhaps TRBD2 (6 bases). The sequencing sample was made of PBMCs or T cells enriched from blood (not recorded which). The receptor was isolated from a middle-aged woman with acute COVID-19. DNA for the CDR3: TGCAGCGTTGAAGTCCCGGGACTTGGCACAGATACGCAGTATTTT. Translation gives CSVEVPGLGTDTQYF.